The 8 T cell receptor beta chains given below trace back to one sample, sequenced in a study of blood T cell repertoires in COVID-19. Here immunoSEQ multiplex PCR was the method, and the copy in TCRdb shows in-frame clones only, minus some. The table records roughly 350,000 clones, over 75% of them present only once. The sample was peripheral blood. The origin of the receptors is a woman aged 25-40 years with COVID-19, enrolled during active disease.

The chain employs TRBV7-6 and TRBJ2-7; tentatively, D is TRBD1 (7 bases). This CDR3 contains 19 residues. V was clipped by 4 bases and J by 2 bases, with 27 bases between them. Germline V gives CDR1 SGHVS, CDR2 FNYEAQ. The CDR3 sequence is CASSSPGRGATGATYEQYF. As DNA, the CDR3 is TGTGCCAGCAGCTCGCCGGGCAGGGGGGCGACGGGGGCCACCTACGAGCAGTACTTC.

This chain connects TRBV5-1 to TRBJ2-7, with 10 bases identical to TRBD2. The CDR3 is 15 amino acids. Losses at the gene ends were 5 bases for V and 7 bases for J; bases not matched to a gene: 12. Germline CDR1 reads SGHRS; CDR2 reads YFSETQ. The CDR3 region has the DNA TGCGCCAGCAGTTGGGGAGCGGGAGGGCCTTGGGAGCAGTACTTC. Translated, it gives CASSWGAGGPWEQYF.

The chain joins TRBV4-2 to TRBJ1-4, with 8 bases identical to TRBD1. The V gene end was trimmed by 3 bases and the J gene end by 7 bases; junction bases not matched to a gene: 7. Per the germline V gene, CDR1 is LGHNA and CDR2 is YNFKEQ. The CDR3 is 15 amino acids. The CDR3, as DNA: TGTGCCAGCAGCCAGGCCCAGGGGGCTTCTGAAAAACTGTTTTTT. It yields the protein CASSQAQGASEKLFF.

The rearrangement joins TRBV7-2 to TRBJ2-1, with a weak D call TRBD2 (6 bases). V lost 5 bases and J lost 0, with 11 bases in between. Looked up from germline, CDR1 is SGHTA and CDR2 is FQGNSA. This CDR3 comprises 15 residues. As DNA, the CDR3 is TGTGCCAGCAGCGCAGCGGGCTACTCCTACAATGAGCAGTTCTTC. This codes for CASSAAGYSYNEQFF.

V gene TRBV2 combines with J gene TRBJ2-1, with D perhaps matching TRBD2 (6 bases). Trimming cost V 5 bases and J 0 bases, with 14 bases left between them. The CDR3 contains 16 residues. Germline assignment: CDR1 SNHLY and CDR2 FYNNEI. CDR3 loop: CASSLPGAGSYNEQFF. In DNA, the CDR3 is TGTGCCAGCAGTCTTCCGGGAGCGGGCTCCTACAATGAGCAGTTCTTC. Drawing the rest from reference TRBV2 and TRBJ2-1, the complete variable domain is EPEVTQTPSHQVTQMGQEVILRCVPISNHLYFYWYRQILGQKVEFLVSFYNNEISEKSEIFDDQFSVERPDGSNFTLKIRSTKLEDSAMYFCASSLPGAGSYNEQFFGPGTRLTVL.

The chain joins TRBV7-3 to TRBJ2-1; the D is unclear. Germline V lookup: CDR1 SGHTA, CDR2 FQGTGA. V gave up 1 base and J gave up 10 bases, with 20 bases separating them. The CDR3 covers 16 residues. CDR3: CASSLRALSPSSEQFF. In DNA, the CDR3 is TGTGCCAGCAGCTTAAGGGCCCTCTCGCCATCGTCGGAGCAGTTCTTC.

This clone has a single count. This rearrangement joins TRBV19 to TRBJ1-5; D is unresolved. Looked up from germline, CDR1 is LNHDA and CDR2 is SQIVND (reference sequence). V lost 5 bases, J lost 6 bases, and 11 bases lay in between. The CDR3 consists of 13 residues. CDR3 DNA: TGTGCCAGTAGTGTTCTCGGTGGTCAGCCCCAGCATTTT. Encoded protein: CASSVLGGQPQHF.

V gene TRBV2 combines with J gene TRBJ2-2; 11 bases align to TRBD2. CDR1 and CDR2 (germline): SNHLY, FYNNEI. CDR3 length: 16 amino acids. The trim removed 4 bases at V and 5 bases at J, leaving 6 bases unmatched. The CDR3 DNA follows: TGTGCCAGCAGTGGCGGTAGCGGGAGGGGTACCGGGGAGCTGTTTTTT. Residues: CASSGGSGRGTGELFF.